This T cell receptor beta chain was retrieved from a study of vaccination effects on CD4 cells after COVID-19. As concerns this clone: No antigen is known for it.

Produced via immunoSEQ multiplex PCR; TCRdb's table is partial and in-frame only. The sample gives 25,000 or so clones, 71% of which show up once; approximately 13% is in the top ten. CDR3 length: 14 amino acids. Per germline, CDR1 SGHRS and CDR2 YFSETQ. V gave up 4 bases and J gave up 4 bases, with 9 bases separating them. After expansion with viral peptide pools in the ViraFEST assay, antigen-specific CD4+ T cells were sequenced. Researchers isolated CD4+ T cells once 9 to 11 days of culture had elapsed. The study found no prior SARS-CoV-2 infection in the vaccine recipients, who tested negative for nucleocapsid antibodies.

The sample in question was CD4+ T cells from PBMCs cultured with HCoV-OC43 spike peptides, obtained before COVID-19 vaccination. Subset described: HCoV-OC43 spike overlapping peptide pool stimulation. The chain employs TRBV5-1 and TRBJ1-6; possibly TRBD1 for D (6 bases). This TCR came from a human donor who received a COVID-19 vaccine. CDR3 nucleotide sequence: TGCGCCAGCAGCGCGGGGGCGTATAATTCACCCCTCCACTTT. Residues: CASSAGAYNSPLHF.